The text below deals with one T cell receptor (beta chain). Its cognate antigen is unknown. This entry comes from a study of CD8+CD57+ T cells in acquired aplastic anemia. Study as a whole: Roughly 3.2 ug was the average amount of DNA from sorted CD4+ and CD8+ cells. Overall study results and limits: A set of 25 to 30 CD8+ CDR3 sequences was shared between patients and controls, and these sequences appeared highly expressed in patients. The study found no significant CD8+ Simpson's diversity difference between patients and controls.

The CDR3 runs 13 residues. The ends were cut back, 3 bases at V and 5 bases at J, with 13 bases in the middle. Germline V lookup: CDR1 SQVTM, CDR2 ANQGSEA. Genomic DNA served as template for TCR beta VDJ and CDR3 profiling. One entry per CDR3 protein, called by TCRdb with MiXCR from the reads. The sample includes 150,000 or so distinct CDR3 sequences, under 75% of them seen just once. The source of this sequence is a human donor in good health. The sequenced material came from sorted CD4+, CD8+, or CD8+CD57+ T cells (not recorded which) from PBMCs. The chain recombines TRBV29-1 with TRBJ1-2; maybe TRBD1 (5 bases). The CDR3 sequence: CSVDFGTGYGYTF. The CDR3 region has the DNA TGCAGCGTTGACTTCGGGACGGGATATGGCTACACCTTC.